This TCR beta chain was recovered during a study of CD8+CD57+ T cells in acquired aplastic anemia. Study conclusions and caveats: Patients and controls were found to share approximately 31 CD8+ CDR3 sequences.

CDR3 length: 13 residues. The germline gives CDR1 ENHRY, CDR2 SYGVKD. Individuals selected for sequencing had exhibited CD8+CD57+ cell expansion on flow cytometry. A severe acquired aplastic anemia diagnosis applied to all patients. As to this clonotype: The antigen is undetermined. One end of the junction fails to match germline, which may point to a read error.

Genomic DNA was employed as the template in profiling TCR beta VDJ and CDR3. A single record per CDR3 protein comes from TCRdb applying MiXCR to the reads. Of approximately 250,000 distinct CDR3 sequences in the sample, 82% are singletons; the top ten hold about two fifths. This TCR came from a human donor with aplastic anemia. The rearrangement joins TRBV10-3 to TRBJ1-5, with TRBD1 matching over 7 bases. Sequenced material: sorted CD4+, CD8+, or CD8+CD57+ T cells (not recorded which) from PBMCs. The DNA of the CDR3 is TGTGCCAGCAGGGGGGGGCGGGATCAGCCCCAACCTTTT. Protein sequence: CASRGGRDQPQPF.